These 8 T cell receptor beta chains share one sample of origin, sequenced in a study of blood T cell repertoires in COVID-19. Clones were read by immunoSEQ multiplex PCR, and TCRdb kept only the in-frame ones, dropping some. This table has about 170,000 clones, less than 85% appearing once. Sequenced material: peripheral blood. The receptors here all came from a human donor with acute or convalescent COVID-19. The donor label of this sample is uncertain.

V usage is TRBV4-1 and J usage is TRBJ2-1; TRBD1 is a possible D gene (7 bases). Trimming took 2 bases from V and 4 from J, leaving 15 bases between them. CDR3 length: 16 residues. In germline, CDR1 is MGHRA, CDR2 YSYEKL. This CDR3 reads CASSQTRDSHYNEQFF. Written as DNA, the CDR3 is TGCGCCAGCAGCCAAACGCGGGACAGCCATTACAATGAGCAGTTCTTC.

The J gene is TRBJ1-2, the V gene TRBV6-5, with no clear D. V shed 2 bases and J shed 4 bases, with 14 bases lying between them. Germline V gene lookup returns CDR1 MNHEY and CDR2 SVGAGI. This CDR3 region has 15 residues. The CDR3 loop is CASSYEADVLYGYTF. Here the CDR3 DNA reads TGTGCCAGCAGTTACGAGGCCGACGTCCTCTATGGCTACACCTTC.

The V call is TRBV2, the J call TRBJ1-6, with 7 bases fitting TRBD1. The CDR3 extends over 17 amino acids. CDR1 and CDR2 (germline): SNHLY, FYNNEI. The V and J ends lost 6 bases and 2 bases, in that order; junction bases with no gene match: 10. The CDR3 loop is CASRPPSGGAYNSPLHF. The CDR3 bases are TGTGCCAGCAGGCCTCCTTCAGGGGGTGCCTATAATTCACCCCTCCACTTT. The entire variable domain, with the rest obtained from reference TRBV2 and TRBJ1-6, is as follows: EPEVTQTPSHQVTQMGQEVILRCVPISNHLYFYWYRQILGQKVEFLVSFYNNEISEKSEIFDDQFSVERPDGSNFTLKIRSTKLEDSAMYFCASRPPSGGAYNSPLHFGNGTRLTVT.

This chain joins TRBV6-1 and TRBJ2-3; 7 bases align to TRBD1. The germline CDR1 and CDR2 sequences are MNHNS and SASEGT. J lost 7 bases, V lost 5 bases, and 9 bases had no gene match. There are 14 residues in the CDR3. The CDR3 protein is CASSSRTGYYTQYF. The CDR3 DNA reads TGTGCCAGCAGTAGTCGGACAGGCTATTATACGCAGTATTTT.

The chain uses TRBV13 and TRBJ2-5, with TRBD2 as a possible D gene (5 bases). This CDR3 is built from 14 residues. The V gene's germline CDR1 is PRHDT and CDR2 FYEKMQ (reference sequence). Deletions cut 2 bases from V and 4 bases from J, with 11 bases between. The CDR3 nucleotides read TGTGCCAGCAGCTTAAAGAGTGGGAGAGAGACCCAGTACTTC. This translates into CASSLKSGRETQYF.

The chain joins TRBV7-2 to TRBJ2-5; 11 bases map to TRBD2. J was trimmed by 5 bases and V by 1 base; bases with no gene match: 6. This CDR3 is built from 16 residues. CDR1 is SGHTA, CDR2 FQGNSA, per germline. The CDR3 is CASSLVVAGGHETQYF. The CDR3 DNA reads as TGTGCCAGCAGCTTAGTGGTAGCGGGGGGGCATGAGACCCAGTACTTC.

The chain links TRBV5-8 to TRBJ2-7; D is possibly TRBD2 (6 bases). There are 16 residues in the CDR3. CDR1 and CDR2 (germline): SGHTS, YDEGEE. With 4 bases removed from V and 0 bases from J, the gap between germline ends came to 17 bases. This chain's CDR3 is CASSGRLRGSSYEQYF. CDR3 nucleotide sequence: TGTGCCAGCAGCGGACGGTTACGGGGGAGCTCCTACGAGCAGTACTTC.

This chain links TRBV18 with TRBJ1-5; D gene ambiguous. V shed 8 bases and J shed 1 base, with 12 bases lying between them. The CDR3 is 14 amino acids. In germline, CDR1 is KGHSH, CDR2 LQKENI. The CDR3 spells CASRGGQSNQPQHF. In DNA form, the CDR3 reads TGTGCCAGCCGGGGTGGGCAGAGCAATCAGCCCCAGCATTTT.